This T cell receptor beta chain is drawn from a study of T cells in tuberculosis. The overall study: In South Africa, adults with active tuberculosis were compared with IGRA-negative and latently infected IGRA-positive adolescents.

On this clone itself: Antigen: not known.

The CDR3 totals 13 residues. The V gene lost 4 bases and the J gene lost 7 bases, with 13 bases spanning the gap. Germline assignment: CDR1 LNHDA and CDR2 SQIVND (reference sequence). Study outcomes and limitations: Smaller distances to GMM-specific TCRs suggested their expansion in active tuberculosis. GEM motif frequencies gave about 70% accuracy; the GMM repertoire gave roughly 90%. Active tuberculosis patients had shorter CDR3-alpha; the beta difference was nonsignificant.

The table came from immunoSEQ multiplex PCR; TCRdb's copy has only in-frame clones and leaves some out. This table has some 25,000 clones, roughly 95% appearing once. Sequenced input: PBMCs. The receptor was isolated from a donor aged 10-29 years with latent tuberculosis or without tuberculosis infection. This sequence joins TRBV19 and TRBJ1-1; maybe TRBD1 (5 bases). The CDR3 sequence is CASSTVQAGEAFF. The CDR3 DNA sequence: TGTGCCAGTAGTACGGTACAGGCCGGTGAAGCTTTCTTT.